This is a list of T cell receptor beta chains from one sample in a study of shared clonotypes between healthy human individuals. Sequenced by immunoSEQ multiplex PCR; TCRdb stores in-frame clones only, minus some. The sample lists some 1,100,000 clones, approximately 78% occurring once. Sample: memory CD4+ T cells from PBMCs. Receptors were obtained from a man between 18 and 29 years old in good health. Some clones in this sample may be carry-over from other donors' samples. Each CDR3 is given with its conserved first and last residue. Fields, in order: J gene, V gene, D gene, clone size, CDR3 DNA, CDR3 protein. The D gene is left open where the match is weak. Clone size is not always given. Where it is, it says once, few, many or a class for expanded clones.

TRBJ1-4,TRBV29-1,TRBD1,.,TGCAGCGCTAAGGGGATCCCGGGACAGGGGGGGCTTGCAACTAATGAAAAACTGTTTTTT,CSAKGIPGQGGLATNEKLFF
TRBJ2-2,TRBV18,.,few,TGTGCCAGCTCAGTGGGCGGGGAGCTGTTTTTT,CASSVGGELFF
TRBJ2-5,TRBV6-1,.,.,TGTGCCAGCAGGAAACCCCAAGAGACCCAGTACTTC,CASRKPQETQYF
TRBJ2-3,TRBV5-1,.,.,TGCGCCAGCAGCTTGGTCGGGCTAAATACCCGAGATACGCAGTATTTT,CASSLVGLNTRDTQYF
TRBJ2-7,TRBV6-1,.,.,TGTGCCAGCAGTGACGAACCGGGGACCTACGAGCAGTACTTC,CASSDEPGTYEQYF
TRBJ2-5,TRBV29-1,.,.,TGCAGCGTTTACCAGGGACACTACCAAGAGACCCAGTACTTC,CSVYQGHYQETQYF
TRBJ2-7,TRBV7-2,.,.,TGTGCCAGCAGCTTATTCGGGAGCGCCTACGAGCAGTACTTC,CASSLFGSAYEQYF
TRBJ1-2,TRBV5-4,.,.,TGTGCCAGCAGCCTCACAAACAGGGTTGGGTATGGCTACACCTTC,CASSLTNRVGYGYTF
TRBJ1-1,TRBV6-1,.,.,TGTGCCAGCAGTGTACAGGGCGGTGGAACTGAAGCTTTCTTT,CASSVQGGGTEAFF
TRBJ1-1,TRBV19,TRBD1,.,TGTGCCAGTAGTGTACAGGGGGGTTTGAACACTGAAGCTTTCTTT,CASSVQGGLNTEAFF
TRBJ2-1,TRBV5-1,TRBD1,.,TGCGCCAGCAGTCCGAGGGGACAGATTCTTTACAATGAGCAGTTCTTC,CASSPRGQILYNEQFF
TRBJ1-2,TRBV18,TRBD1,.,TGTGCCAGCTCACCCCAGGGGGCGAATAGTCACTATGGCTACACCTTC,CASSPQGANSHYGYTF
TRBJ1-3,TRBV5-1,.,few,TGCGCCAGCCCCCCGGGACTAACTGGAAACACCATATATTTT,CASPPGLTGNTIYF
TRBJ1-5,TRBV2,.,few,TGTGCCAGCAGTGATCTCCAAGGGAATCAGCCCCAGCATTTT,CASSDLQGNQPQHF
TRBJ1-2,TRBV19,.,.,TGTGCCAGTCTCCCCGTGGCAGGAGCTAACTATGGCTACACCTTC,CASLPVAGANYGYTF
TRBJ2-1,TRBV10-3,TRBD2,.,TGTGCCATCAGTGGGGCTAGCGGGAGCAATGAGCAGTTCTTC,CAISGASGSNEQFF
TRBJ2-1,TRBV27,.,.,TGTGCCAGCAGCTCCCAGAGCTCCTACAATGAGCAGTTCTTC,CASSSQSSYNEQFF
TRBJ1-1,TRBV14,.,.,TGTGCCAGCAGCCAATCCCCGTACACTGAAGCTTTCTTT,CASSQSPYTEAFF
TRBJ1-2,TRBV28,.,few,TGTGCCAGCAGTTTTCATTCCGATGGCTACACCTTC,CASSFHSDGYTF
TRBJ1-1,TRBV15,.,.,TGTGCCACCAGCAGAGATCAAGAGGGGACTGAAGCTTTCTTT,CATSRDQEGTEAFF
TRBJ2-1,TRBV9,TRBD2,.,TGTGCCAGCAGCGTAGACGGGAGGTCCTACAATGAGCAGTTCTTC,CASSVDGRSYNEQFF
TRBJ2-7,TRBV5-1,TRBD1,.,TGCGCCAGCAGCTCGACAGGGGTCAACGAGCAGTACTTC,CASSSTGVNEQYF
TRBJ2-2,TRBV2,.,.,TGTGCCAGCAGTCTGGGGGCAGTTACCGGGGAGCTGTTTTTT,CASSLGAVTGELFF
TRBJ2-1,TRBV5-1,TRBD1,.,TGCGCCAGCACCCCCGAGGGGGCGAGCTCCTACAATGAGCAGTTCTTC,CASTPEGASSYNEQFF
TRBJ1-2,TRBV28,.,.,TGTGCCAGCAGTCCCGGGACGGTTCTCTGGGGCACCTTC,CASSPGTVLWGTF
TRBJ2-7,TRBV2,.,.,TGTGCCAGCAGATATAACAGGGAAACGCTCGACGAGCAGTACTTC,CASRYNRETLDEQYF
TRBJ2-5,TRBV30,.,once,TGTGCCTGGACGCAGGGTTACGGGGGTGGGGGAATGGAGACCCAGTACTTC,CAWTQGYGGGGMETQYF
TRBJ1-5,TRBV6-6,.,.,TGTGCCAGCAGTGCCGGGGGGCAGACTTACAATCAGCCCCAGCATTTT,CASSAGGQTYNQPQHF
TRBJ2-1,TRBV18,.,.,TGTGCCAGCTCACCACTCTTCGGAGCCTACAATGAGCAGTTCTTC,CASSPLFGAYNEQFF
TRBJ1-3,TRBV7-2,.,.,TGTGCCAGCAGCGCACAGGGTACTGGAAACACCATATATTTT,CASSAQGTGNTIYF
TRBJ2-2,TRBV15,TRBD1,.,TGTGCCACCAGCAGAGATCTAGGACAGGCGAACACCGGGGAGCTGTTTTTT,CATSRDLGQANTGELFF
TRBJ2-7,TRBV10-3,TRBD1,.,TGTGCCATCAGTGACACTCGGACAGGGGTAGAGCAGTACTTC,CAISDTRTGVEQYF
TRBJ2-3,TRBV7-9,TRBD2,few,TGTGCCAGCAGCCCCGGGGGGGTAGCGGGGAACACAGATACGCAGTATTTT,CASSPGGVAGNTDTQYF
TRBJ2-7,TRBV9,TRBD2,.,TGTGCCAGCAGCGGGACTAGCGGGAGGATAAGGGAGCAGTACTTC,CASSGTSGRIREQYF
TRBJ2-7,TRBV18,.,.,TGTGCCAGCTCACCACGGCAGGAGCCGACCTACGAGCAGTACTTC,CASSPRQEPTYEQYF
TRBJ2-2,TRBV6-1,.,few,TGTGCCACCAGAGTGGGGGGCGCCGGGGAGCTGTTTTTT,CATRVGGAGELFF
TRBJ2-3,TRBV5-1,.,.,TGCGCCAGCAGCTTGGGACAGGCAAGCACAGATACGCAGTATTTT,CASSLGQASTDTQYF
TRBJ2-7,TRBV5-1,.,.,TGCGCCAGCAGCTTGGCGGCCAGGCCCTACGAGCAGTACTTC,CASSLAARPYEQYF
TRBJ2-2,TRBV19,.,few,TGTGCCGGAGGGCACGGGGAGCTGTTTTTT,CAGGHGELFF
TRBJ1-5,TRBV6-5,.,.,TGTGCCAGCAGTTTCCGTTTTAATCAGCCCCAGCATTTT,CASSFRFNQPQHF
TRBJ1-1,TRBV7-9,.,.,TGTGCCAGCAGCCGTGACGGGGCCACTGAAGCTTTCTTT,CASSRDGATEAFF
TRBJ2-5,TRBV7-2,.,few,TGTGCCAGCAGCTTAGTGGGGTCTACCCAAGAGACCCAGTACTTC,CASSLVGSTQETQYF
TRBJ2-1,TRBV30,TRBD2,.,TGTGCCTGGGCGTTAGGACTAGCGGGGTACAATGAGCAGTTCTTC,CAWALGLAGYNEQFF
TRBJ2-7,TRBV7-2,.,.,TGTGCCAGCAGCTTAACCGTTATAACGGACGAGCAGTACTTC,CASSLTVITDEQYF
TRBJ2-1,TRBV18,.,.,TGTGCCAGCTCACCTTCGCGGCTGGGTTCCAATGAGCAGTTCTTC,CASSPSRLGSNEQFF
TRBJ2-3,TRBV29-1,TRBD2,few,TGCAGCGTTGAACGCGGGAGGGCCGATTGGGGCACAGATACGCAGTATTTT,CSVERGRADWGTDTQYF
TRBJ1-4,TRBV6-6,.,.,TGTGCCAGCAGTTTAACTCACGGGTCCCCTGAAAAACTGTTTTTT,CASSLTHGSPEKLFF
TRBJ2-6,TRBV2,TRBD1,once,TGTGCCAGCAGTGCAGACAGGGGGCGCTCTGGGGCCAACGTCCTGACTTTC,CASSADRGRSGANVLTF
TRBJ2-1,TRBV5-1,.,.,TGCGCCAGCAGCTTGGCACAGGTCAACGAGCAGTTCTTC,CASSLAQVNEQFF
TRBJ1-3,TRBV5-6,.,once,TGTGCCAGCAGCTTGTCAGACAGAAACACCATATATTTT,CASSLSDRNTIYF
TRBJ2-1,TRBV11-1,.,.,TGTGCCAGCAGCTTAGCGATCGGGGTTAAGGACAATGAGCAGTTCTTC,CASSLAIGVKDNEQFF
TRBJ2-7,TRBV6-1,TRBD1,.,TGTGCCAGCCTAGGGACAGGGCGAATTTACGAGCAGTACTTC,CASLGTGRIYEQYF
TRBJ1-2,TRBV19,.,.,TGTGCCAGTGTTCAGTTTGGGGGAAACCATGGCTACACCTTC,CASVQFGGNHGYTF